This T cell receptor (beta chain) was sequenced in a study of sequential checkpoint blockade in melanoma (dated by TCRdb to between 2018 and 2021). Study-level background: Patients were randomized 1:1 to first-line nivolumab followed by ipilimumab (arm A) or ipilimumab followed by nivolumab (arm B). Maintenance nivolumab came after both trial sequences. DNA from 90 or so pretreatment melanoma tumor samples was subjected to TCRbeta immunosequencing. About four fifths of the matched tumor biopsy pairs taken before and after treatment were from the same lesion. Matched tumor biopsies were taken from some 20 patients before treatment and at week 13, after single-agent nivolumab (arm A) or ipilimumab (arm B). Results the study describes overall, beyond this receptor: Among patients in the nivolumab-first arm (arm A), tumor TIL clonality before treatment was associated with response (P = .04). Achieving clinical benefit was about 30 times more likely for patients whose tumor T-cell fraction and clonality increased by week 13. The response-prediction model combining TCR metrics and mutation burden needs validation in larger, independent patient cohorts. PD-L1 staining and CD8+ T-cell counts correlated with tumor T-cell fraction and clonality, whereas mutational load did not. Small sample sizes and reduced statistical power limited the analyses of tumor T-cell fraction within each arm.

The immunoSEQ Assay was used to immunosequence TCRbeta CDR3 regions from genomic DNA. Before high-throughput sequencing, genomic DNA was amplified using bias-controlled multiplex PCR. In the source study's methods: To quantify the absolute abundance of each unique TCRbeta CDR3 region, the sequences were collapsed and filtered. Clonality was defined as 1 minus Pielou's evenness and was calculated using productive rearrangements only. To compute tumor T-cell fraction, TCRbeta template counts were normalized to usable DNA, with usable DNA estimated from several housekeeping genes. A previously published method was used to identify clones with significantly greater frequencies in on-treatment samples than in baseline samples. The source is immuneACCESS, and TCRdb retained only in-frame sequences with V and J called. Part of the clones is not carried over; for the studies checked, unresolved V genes explain less than half of this, and the remainder is unexplained. V and J calls and clone size are copied from that table; D and trimming were computed from the DNA. The sample yields roughly 5,000 clones; roughly a third were counted once. The top ten hold 6.6% of the sample.

Taken from the germline V gene, the CDR1 and CDR2 loops are SGHRS and YFSETQ. A distance of 9 bases separates the germline ends of V and J, which lose 3 bases and 0 bases respectively. The CDR3 runs 14 residues from the cysteine to the phenylalanine. This entry keeps only the CDR3 DNA: 42 bases, framed from base 1. In light of the paper, this sample's treatment or condition label describes: randomized to nivolumab then ipilimumab (arm A) or the reverse (arm B). No trial patient had received prior DNA-damaging chemotherapy. Samples came from patients with melanoma in CheckMate 064, a randomized, open-label phase II trial of sequential checkpoint blockade. Genomic DNA from formalin-fixed paraffin-embedded (FFPE) tissue samples served as the input for tumor TCR sequencing. A remark on this clone: It lacks a known antigen. No qualities accompany the bases; no much larger clone lies one base away.

In this chain, TRBV5-1 is recombined with TRBJ1-1, with no D gene named confidently. This clonotype was obtained from a human donor with melanoma. Sequenced material: tumor tissue (inferred from file names), taken from a patient given nivolumab and ipilimumab in sequence. The CDR3 is CASSSGSMNTEAFF. The nucleotides are TGCGCCAGCAGCTCGGGAAGTATGAACACTGAAGCTTTCTTT.